This record concerns one TCR beta chain sequence. These data belong to a study of cytomegalovirus exposure and HLA in healthy donors. Researchers ran the PCR with 60 Vbeta and 13 Jbeta primers. The data were produced by immunoSEQ multiplex PCR, yet TCRdb's version contains in-frame clones alone and is incomplete. The sample lists some 120,000 clones, 75% to 90% seen once, with over 0.2% in the top ten. V lost 4 bases and J lost 3; bases outside the gene matches: 4. This CDR3 is built from 15 residues. CDR1 LGHNA and CDR2 YNFKEQ come from the germline V gene. The sample comprised PBMCs. This chain links TRBV4-2 with TRBJ2-2, with 8 bases aligning to TRBD1. The receptor was derived from a man aged 50 or older in good health and CMV-seronegative. The CDR3 loop reads CASSPPDRDTGELFF. CDR3 nucleotide sequence: TGTGCCAGCAGCCCCCCGGACAGGGACACCGGGGAGCTGTTTTTT.